This T cell receptor (beta chain) was found in a study of T cell clusters in autoimmune cytopenias. Study conclusions and caveats: TRB repertoire shifts in secondary cytopenia and chronic lymphocytic leukemia mostly reflected lymphoma, not autoimmunity. Comparing secondary cytopenia with chronic lymphocytic leukemia showed no cluster-lack signature, apparently masked by lymphoma repertoire. Active autoimmune hepatitis patients had approximately 3-fold fewer exclusive TRB clusters than healthy donors. The T cell clusters came from computational analysis alone and lack functional validation.

Each sample's input was approximately 0.25 ug genomic DNA, 35,000 to 40,000 genome equivalents. With respect to this clonotype: What it recognizes is unknown.

TRB was amplified by touch-down multiplex PCR, primer pools A and B combined. TCRdb reprocessed the multiplex PCR reads, with one entry per CDR3 protein and no DNA. The sample has about 4,800 distinct CDR3 sequences. The specimen was peripheral blood. The receptor was derived from a human donor with an autoimmune cytopenia or autoimmune hepatitis (not recorded which).

The CDR3 sequence: CAISEFRQGRSADTQYF. The chain couples TRBV10-3 to TRBJ2-3. Germline CDR1 ENHRY, CDR2 SYGVKD. The CDR3 length is 17 residues.